This T cell receptor beta chain was retrieved from a study of technical replicates of blood from a handful of donors. Sequenced by immunoSEQ multiplex PCR; TCRdb stores in-frame clones only, minus some. The data show around 98,000 clones, roughly 95% seen once. Trimming cost V 5 bases and J 6 bases, with 13 bases left between them. The CDR3 length is 13 residues. CDR1 and CDR2 from the germline V gene are SGHVS and FNYEAQ. Sequences were obtained from T cells isolated from PBMCs. The receptor was derived from a human donor in good health. This chain connects TRBV7-6 to TRBJ1-1; perhaps TRBD1 as D (5 bases). CDR3 region: CASSQIRGSEAFF. The CDR3 nucleotides read TGTGCCAGCAGCCAAATTAGGGGTTCTGAAGCTTTCTTT.